This TCR beta chain was identified during a study of cytomegalovirus exposure and HLA in healthy donors (dated by TCRdb to between 2016 and 2019). With respect to the entire study: An earlier analysis of around 600 of the donors reported about 290 Gb of sequence data and more than 90 million unique TCR beta sequences from around 200 million T cells. Approximately 310 gigabases of sequencing data and some 85 million unique TCR sequences were included in an early release covering about 620 HLA-typed donors. Every discovery cohort repertoire had been produced on one sequencing platform. In a later analysis, previously published TCR beta repertoires from 600 to 850 donors were re-analyzed and high-resolution HLA genotyping was added so that TCR occurrence patterns could be studied. Rather than using new phenotypic data, the later analysis identified candidate immune exposures from TCR beta sequences and from how often those sequences occurred across donors. A handful of DR-DQ haplotypes were treated as single units for association and clustering because of strong linkage in the cohort. HLA typing included class I and class II loci at four-digit resolution. Donor age, sex, ethnicity and CMV serostatus were compiled together with the repertoire data. Among the roughly 410 genotyped donors, about 85% belonged to the genetic ancestry cluster associated with self-reported Caucasian donors. Typing coverage varied by locus: roughly 629-640 donors for A, B, C, DRB1 and DQB1; some 520 for DQA1; over 600 for DPA1; approximately 450 for DPB1. In an earlier analysis of 587 of the donors, high-throughput TCR beta sequencing was used to judge whether each TCR beta V gene segment behaved as functional or pseudogenic. A separate validation cohort of roughly 110 different subjects was used in addition to the 666-subject first cohort. The study was designed to test whether signatures of past pathogen exposure could be identified by cataloging public T cell receptors. The study used immunosequencing to profile the T cell repertoires of about 670 subjects and linked those repertoires to cytomegalovirus serostatus. In a later genetic analysis, genome-wide SNP genotypes for about 65% of the 666 donors were used, and that subset was treated as a discovery cohort. Across approximately 400 genotyped donors of the cohort, an average of roughly 250,000 unique TCR beta nucleotide sequences per donor were sequenced, and roughly a sixth of those sequences were non-productive. The study combined high-throughput TCR immunosequencing, statistical association of individual TCRs with disease status, and machine learning to predict cytomegalovirus infection status. General conclusions and limits of the study: The study listed over 150 TCR beta chains as associated with cytomegalovirus. Some IMGT-functional V segments, including TRBV6-2 and TRBV6-3, could not be distinguished by the 87-base-pair reads and were therefore excluded. Assigning TCR associations to individual alleles was difficult when HLA alleles, especially DR and DQ, strongly co-occurred. It was suggested by the authors that the approach could potentially be generalized to other disease states and immunological phenotypes. Only TCR beta chains were sequenced in this cohort, and the absence of alpha or paired-chain data limited detectable features. Because counts were too low, roughly 17 rarely observed V segments, including chromosome 9 orphons, were left out of the earlier analysis of a few hundred of the donors. In a later analysis, the rate of TCR association differed among HLA loci, with DRB1 alleles having the most associated TCRs and HLA-C alleles having the fewest. An earlier analysis of approximately 540 of the donors showed that most TCR beta V segments appeared in productive rearrangements either about 90% or about 30% of the time, which broadly matched IMGT annotations. In a later analysis, several top co-occurrence clusters were reported to appear linked to parvovirus B19, influenza, CMV and Epstein-Barr virus. A later analysis found that most CMV-associated TCR beta chains appeared HLA-restricted, with HLA associations seemingly driven largely by CMV exposure. Because some donors lacked HLA typing at each locus, the association tests relied only on the typed subset. Immune exposure information for the cohort was limited to CMV serostatus. In a later analysis, around 17,000 TCR beta sequences were associated with specific HLA alleles at a false discovery rate of 0.05. Three of the identified cytomegalovirus-associated TCR beta chains were confirmed in vitro to be specific for cytomegalovirus antigens. Roughly uniform sequencing depth across donors was assumed in presence/absence analyses, although this assumption may not hold. In a later analysis, HLA-associated TCR beta chains showed more clonal expansion and lower generation probabilities than non-associated chains that were equally common. Most TCR sequences were seen in very few donors, while some public TCRs were found in many individuals. A cluster of highly shared sequence variants was judged likely to be a technical artifact of the sequencing pipeline. In a later genetic analysis, fewer N-insertions in productive TCRs were reported among donors in an Asian-associated ancestry cluster than the approximately 670-donor mean. An association between a missense DCLRE1C variant and V-gene and J-gene trimming of TCR beta chains was found in a later genetic analysis and replicated in an independent cohort. A further reported finding was that TCR beta sequences accurately predicted the HLA-A and HLA-B alleles for most subjects in the first cohort. Correlated functional status among segregating V segments might reflect linkage disequilibrium, but an unknown experimental factor could not be ruled out. The classifier was reported to diagnose cytomegalovirus status with high specificity and sensitivity in both the original and validation cohorts.

A remark on this clone: Which antigen it targets is not known. Base quality data are lacking; no much larger clone is found one base away.

The cohort consisted of 670 or so healthy bone marrow donors. All cohort members were sampled while nominally healthy, although unrecorded immune exposures were likely present. The donor was CMV seronegative and belonged to the group of under 400 seronegative cohort members. A peripheral blood sample was provided by each donor, and peripheral blood mononuclear cells were used for TCR beta sequencing. Genomic DNA extraction from the blood cell samples was performed with the Qiagen DNeasy Blood Extraction Kit. V lost 3 bases and J lost 4 bases; the stretch between them is 12 bases long. The CDR3 measures 14 amino acids from cysteine to phenylalanine. The DNA shown is the 42-base CDR3, in frame from base 1. The germline V gene provides CDR1 MGHRA and CDR2 YSYEKL. The receptor library was made with the immunoSEQ multiplex PCR assay. A mixture of 60 forward primers for TCR Vbeta segments and 13 reverse primers for TCR Jbeta segments was used in the multiplex PCR. Amplification of the CDR3 region of rearranged TCR beta genes was performed with a multiplex PCR assay on genomic DNA. On the Illumina HiSeq System, the amplified TCR beta libraries were sequenced as 87-base-pair reads. On the study's bioinformatics: In a later analysis, roughly 80 million unique TCR beta chains were counted across the roughly 670 repertoires, and about 9.9 million of these chains were shared by at least two donors. Raw reads were error-corrected and collapsed into unique sequences by a nearest-neighbor algorithm in which closely related sequences were merged to remove PCR and sequencing errors. CDR3 sequences were aligned to IMGT reference sequences to assign V, D and J gene segments. For a sequence to be retained, a match of at least six nucleotides was required to both a V gene segment and a J gene segment. A rearrangement counted as productive if the CDR3 had no stop codons and remained in frame with V and J, and every other rearrangement counted as non-productive. CDR3 was defined according to IMGT convention as the region running from the second conserved V-encoded cysteine to the conserved J-encoded phenylalanine. The earlier analysis of roughly 590 of the donors excluded sequences that lacked an unambiguous match to a single V gene segment. An earlier analysis of roughly 590 of the donors called V segments functional above 56.7% productive rearrangements and segregating when the between-donor standard deviation exceeded 5%. To diagnose cytomegalovirus status from the catalog of TCR beta chain sequences, a statistical classification framework was built. In a later analysis, TCR nucleotide sequences were compared against IMGT/GENE-DB human TR gene sequences so that V and J genes could be assigned. A later analysis assigned CDR3 sequences and most-parsimonious VDJ recombination scenarios with the TCRdist pipeline. In a later analysis, each TCR beta chain was defined by its CDR3 amino acid sequence together with its V-gene family, and reads without a unique V-gene family were excluded. In a later analysis, 450 to 600 highly shared, low-generation-probability nucleotide sequences were removed to address suspected cross-contamination and a sequencing artifact. A later analysis calculated a clonal expansion index for each public chain from normalized within-repertoire ranks of inferred template counts. In a later analysis, generation probabilities were computed using a VDJ recombination model fitted to out-of-frame rearrangements, and the results were checked against IGoR. A later analysis scored TCR-TCR, TCR-HLA and TCR-CMV co-occurrence with hypergeometric tests, applying a repertoire-size bias correction to TCR pairs. In a later analysis, false discovery rates were estimated by permuting HLA or CMV assignments 20 times. In a later analysis, co-occurring TCRs were grouped with DBSCAN, and TCRdist sequence similarity was added when clustering was performed within HLA-allele-positive subsets. Repertoires with fewer than 30,000 or more than 120,000 public chains, plus five repertoires with anomalous nucleotide sharing, were excluded from co-occurrence clustering. TCRdb holds this immuneACCESS table with in-frame rearrangements only. Some clones are missing; in checked studies, unresolved V genes explain under half, and the rest has no known cause. The V and J calls and the clone size are those of that table, but D and trimming were determined from the DNA. The sample table lists about 180,000 clones, almost 85% of them with a count of one. Around 0.46% of the sample goes to the ten largest clones.

In this chain, TRBV4-1 is recombined with TRBJ2-5; too little of a D gene remains to name it. Sequencing was done on a sample of PBMCs. The sequence was collected from a woman aged 45-59 years in good health and CMV-seronegative. The CDR3 corresponds to CASSQTGSRETQYF. The DNA sequence is as follows: TGCGCCAGCAGCCAGACCGGGTCTAGAGAGACCCAGTACTTC.